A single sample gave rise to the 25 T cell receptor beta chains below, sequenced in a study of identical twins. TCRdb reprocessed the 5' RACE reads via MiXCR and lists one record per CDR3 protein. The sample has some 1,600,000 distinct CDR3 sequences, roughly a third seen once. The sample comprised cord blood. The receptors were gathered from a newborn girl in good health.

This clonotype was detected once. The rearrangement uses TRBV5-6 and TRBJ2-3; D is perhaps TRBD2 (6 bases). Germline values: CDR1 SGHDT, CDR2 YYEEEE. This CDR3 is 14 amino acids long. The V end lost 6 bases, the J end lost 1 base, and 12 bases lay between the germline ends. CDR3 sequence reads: CASTLASRTDTQYF. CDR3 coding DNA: TGTGCCAGCACCCTAGCGTCTCGCACAGATACGCAGTATTTT.

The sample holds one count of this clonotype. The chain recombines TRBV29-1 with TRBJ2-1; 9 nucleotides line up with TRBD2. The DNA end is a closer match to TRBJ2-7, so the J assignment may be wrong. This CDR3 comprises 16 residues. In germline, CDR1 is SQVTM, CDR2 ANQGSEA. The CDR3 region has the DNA TGCAGCGTCTTAGCGGGAGAAGGGAGCTCCTACAATGAGCAGTACTTC. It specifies CSVLAGEGSSYNEQYF.

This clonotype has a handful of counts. CDR3 amino acids: CASSVAGESNEQFF. CDR3 coding DNA: TGTGCCAGCAGCGTAGCGGGGGAGAGTAATGAGCAGTTCTTC. The chain has TRBV9 and TRBJ2-1, with D perhaps matching TRBD2 (6 bases). The V gene's germline CDR1 is SGDLS and CDR2 YYNGEE. Trimming pared 0 bases from V and 7 bases from J, leaving 11 bases between. This CDR3 comprises 14 residues.

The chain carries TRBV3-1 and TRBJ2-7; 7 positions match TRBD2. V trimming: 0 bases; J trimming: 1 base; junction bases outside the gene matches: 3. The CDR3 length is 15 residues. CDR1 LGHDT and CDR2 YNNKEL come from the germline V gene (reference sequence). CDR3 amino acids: CASSQDQRGSYEQYF. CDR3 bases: TGTGCCAGCAGCCAAGACCAGCGGGGTTCCTACGAGCAGTACTTC.

The CDR3 reads CASSRREGWNEQYF. CDR3 bases: TGTGCCAGCAGCCGCCGAGAAGGCTGGAATGAGCAGTACTTC. This chain connects TRBV3-1 to TRBJ2-7; no definite D call. V was shortened by 4 bases and J by 7 bases, with 17 bases between the two germline ends. This CDR3 contains 14 residues. CDR1 is LGHDT, CDR2 YNNKEL, per germline (reference sequence).

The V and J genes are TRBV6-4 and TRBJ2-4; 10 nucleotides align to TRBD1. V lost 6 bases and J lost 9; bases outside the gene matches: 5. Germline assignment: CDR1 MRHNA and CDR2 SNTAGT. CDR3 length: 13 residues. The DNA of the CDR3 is TGTGCCAGCAGCGGGACAGGGGAGGGCATTCAGTACTTC. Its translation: CASSGTGEGIQYF.

In DNA form, the CDR3 reads TGCGCCAGCAGTTTGCTAGCGGGGCCTAACTGCGAGCAGTACTTC. Protein: CASSLLAGPNCEQYF. The genes are TRBV5-1 and TRBJ2-7; 9 positions agree with TRBD2. This CDR3 has 15 residues. The germline V gene has CDR1 SGHRS and CDR2 YFSETQ. With 5 bases clipped from V and 6 bases from J, the junction kept 12 bases outside the gene matches.

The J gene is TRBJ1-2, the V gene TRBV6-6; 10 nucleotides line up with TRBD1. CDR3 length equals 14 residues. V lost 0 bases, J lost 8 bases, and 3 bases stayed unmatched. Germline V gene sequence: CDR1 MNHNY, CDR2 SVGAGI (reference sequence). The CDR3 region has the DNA TGTGCCAGCAGTTACTCCGACAGGGGGCTCGGCTACACCTTC. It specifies CASSYSDRGLGYTF.

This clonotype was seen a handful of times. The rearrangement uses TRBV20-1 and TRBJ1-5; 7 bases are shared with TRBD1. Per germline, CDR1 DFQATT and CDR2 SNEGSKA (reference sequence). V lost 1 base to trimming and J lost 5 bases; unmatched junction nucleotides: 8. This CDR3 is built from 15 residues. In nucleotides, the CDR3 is TGCAGTGCTAGAGTCCCGACAGGGAACGATCAGCCCCAGCATTTT. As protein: CSARVPTGNDQPQHF.

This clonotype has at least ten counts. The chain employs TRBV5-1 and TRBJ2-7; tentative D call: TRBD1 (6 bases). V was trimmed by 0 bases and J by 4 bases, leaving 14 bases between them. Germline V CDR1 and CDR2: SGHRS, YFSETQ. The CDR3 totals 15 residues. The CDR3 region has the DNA TGCGCCAGCAGCTTGGGTCCAGGGGACGATTACGAGCAGTACTTC. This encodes CASSLGPGDDYEQYF.

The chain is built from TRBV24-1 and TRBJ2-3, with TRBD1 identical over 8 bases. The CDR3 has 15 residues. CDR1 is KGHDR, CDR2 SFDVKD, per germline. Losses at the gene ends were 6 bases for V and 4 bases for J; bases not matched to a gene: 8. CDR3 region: CATSKRTGSADTQYF. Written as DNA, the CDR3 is TGTGCCACCAGTAAAAGGACAGGGAGCGCAGATACGCAGTATTTT.

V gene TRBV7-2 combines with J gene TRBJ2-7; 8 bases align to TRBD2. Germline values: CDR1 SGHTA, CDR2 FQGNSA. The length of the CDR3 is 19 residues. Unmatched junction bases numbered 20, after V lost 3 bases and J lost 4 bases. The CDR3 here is CASSFREAGVSPYPYEQYF. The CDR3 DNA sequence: TGTGCCAGCAGCTTTAGGGAAGCGGGAGTCTCCCCTTATCCTTACGAGCAGTACTTC.

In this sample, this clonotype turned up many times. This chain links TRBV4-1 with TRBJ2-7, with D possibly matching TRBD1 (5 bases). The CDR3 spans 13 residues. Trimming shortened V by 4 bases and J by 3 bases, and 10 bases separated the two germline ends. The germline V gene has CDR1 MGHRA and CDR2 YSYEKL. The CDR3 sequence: CASSPDIHYEQYF. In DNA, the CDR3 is TGCGCCAGCAGCCCGGACATCCACTACGAGCAGTACTTC.

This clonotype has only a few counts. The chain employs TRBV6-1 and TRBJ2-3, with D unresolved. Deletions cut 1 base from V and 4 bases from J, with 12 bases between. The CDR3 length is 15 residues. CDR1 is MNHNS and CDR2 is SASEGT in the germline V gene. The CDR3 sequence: CASSEVGSRADTQYF. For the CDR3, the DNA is TGTGCCAGCAGTGAAGTTGGGTCTCGAGCAGATACGCAGTATTTT.

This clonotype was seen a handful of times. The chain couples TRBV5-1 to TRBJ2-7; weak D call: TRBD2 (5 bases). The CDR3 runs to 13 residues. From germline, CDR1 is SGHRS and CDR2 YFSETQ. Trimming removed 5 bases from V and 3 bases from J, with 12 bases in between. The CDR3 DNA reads TGCGCCAGCAGTGCTCGAGGGTTCTACGAGCAGTACTTC. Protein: CASSARGFYEQYF.

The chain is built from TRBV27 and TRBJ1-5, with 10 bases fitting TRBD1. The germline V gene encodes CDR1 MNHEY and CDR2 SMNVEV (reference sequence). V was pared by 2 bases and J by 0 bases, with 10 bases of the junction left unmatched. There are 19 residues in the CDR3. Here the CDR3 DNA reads TGTGCCAGCAGTTTACGGGCGGGACAGGGGCCTTATAGCAATCAGCCCCAGCATTTT. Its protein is CASSLRAGQGPYSNQPQHF.

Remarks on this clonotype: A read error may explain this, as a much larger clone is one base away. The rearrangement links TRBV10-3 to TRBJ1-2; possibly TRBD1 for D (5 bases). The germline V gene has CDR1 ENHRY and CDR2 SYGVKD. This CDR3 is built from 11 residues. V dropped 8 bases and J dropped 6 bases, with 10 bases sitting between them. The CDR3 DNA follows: TGTGCCATCGGTTGGGGGGATGGCTACACCTTC. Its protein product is CAIGWGDGYTF.

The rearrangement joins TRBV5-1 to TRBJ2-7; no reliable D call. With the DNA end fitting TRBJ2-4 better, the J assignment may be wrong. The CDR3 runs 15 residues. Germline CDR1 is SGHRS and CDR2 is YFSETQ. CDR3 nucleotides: TGCGCCAGCAGCTTGGCGGGCCCATCCCAAAACATTCAGTACTTC. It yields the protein CASSLAGPSQNIQYF.

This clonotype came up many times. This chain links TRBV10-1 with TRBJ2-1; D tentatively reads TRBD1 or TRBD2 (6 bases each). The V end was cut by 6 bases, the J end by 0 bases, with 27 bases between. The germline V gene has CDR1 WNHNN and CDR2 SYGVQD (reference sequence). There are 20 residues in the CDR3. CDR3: CASRRLDRDTVKVSYNEQFF. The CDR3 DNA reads TGCGCCAGCAGGCGACTAGACCGGGACACCGTTAAAGTCTCCTACAATGAGCAGTTCTTC.

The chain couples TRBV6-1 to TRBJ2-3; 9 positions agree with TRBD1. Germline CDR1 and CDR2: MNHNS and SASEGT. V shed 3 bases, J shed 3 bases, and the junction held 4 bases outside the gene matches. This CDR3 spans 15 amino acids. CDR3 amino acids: CASSDRDRATDTQYF. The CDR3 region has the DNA TGTGCCAGCAGTGACCGGGACAGGGCGACAGATACGCAGTATTTT.

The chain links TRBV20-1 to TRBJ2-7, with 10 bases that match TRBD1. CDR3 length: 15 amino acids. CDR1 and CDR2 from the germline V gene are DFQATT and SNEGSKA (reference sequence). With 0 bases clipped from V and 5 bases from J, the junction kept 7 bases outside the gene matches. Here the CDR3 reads CSARDPGQGFDEQYF. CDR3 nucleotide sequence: TGCAGTGCTAGAGATCCGGGACAGGGGTTCGACGAGCAGTACTTC.

The CDR3 DNA sequence: TGTGCCAGCAGTTTATGGCCCCGGGGCCTTACCGCCTACGAGCAGTACTTC. Its protein product is CASSLWPRGLTAYEQYF. The genes are TRBV27 and TRBJ2-7; TRBD1 or TRBD2 may be the D gene (5 bases each). The germline V and J ends were trimmed by 1 base and 2 bases, with 18 bases remaining between them. CDR1 and CDR2 from the germline V gene are MNHEY and SMNVEV (reference sequence). This CDR3 is built from 17 residues.

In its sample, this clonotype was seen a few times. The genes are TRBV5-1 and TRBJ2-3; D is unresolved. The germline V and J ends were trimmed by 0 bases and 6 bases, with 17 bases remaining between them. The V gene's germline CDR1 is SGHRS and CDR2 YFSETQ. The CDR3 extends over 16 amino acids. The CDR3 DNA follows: TGCGCCAGCAGCTTGGGGTCGGTTAGTGCCTCCGATACGCAGTATTTT. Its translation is CASSLGSVSASDTQYF.

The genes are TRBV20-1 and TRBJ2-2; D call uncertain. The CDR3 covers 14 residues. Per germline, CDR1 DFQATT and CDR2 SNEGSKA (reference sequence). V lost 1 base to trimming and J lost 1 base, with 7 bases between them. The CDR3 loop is CSARGLLNTGELFF. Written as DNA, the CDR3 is TGCAGTGCTAGAGGGCTACTGAACACCGGGGAGCTGTTTTTT.

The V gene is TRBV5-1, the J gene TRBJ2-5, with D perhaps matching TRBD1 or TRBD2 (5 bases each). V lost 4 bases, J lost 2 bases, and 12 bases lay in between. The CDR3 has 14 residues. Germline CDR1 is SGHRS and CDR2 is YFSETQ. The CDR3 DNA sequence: TGCGCCAGCAGCATACCGGGACGGCAAGAGACCCAGTACTTC. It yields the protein CASSIPGRQETQYF.